A single count supports the clone carrying this TCR beta chain. This sample was taken from a study of blood T cell repertoires in COVID-19. In the study overall: The United States, Italy and Spain were the sources of the acute and convalescent COVID-19 samples. PBMCs, B-cell-depleted T cells, or T cells were the source of the cDNA or gDNA that made up the material.

From germline, CDR1 is SSHAT and CDR2 FNYEAQ (reference sequence). This CDR3 region has 18 residues. Germline trimming cut 4 bases from V and 1 base from J; bases unmatched to any gene: 15. Original handling: Estimated nucleated cell counts came from reference gene primer amplification. Sequenced by immunoSEQ multiplex PCR; TCRdb stores in-frame clones only, minus some. Clone size and the V and J calls come from that table; the DNA yielded D and trimming. This table holds around 81,000 clones, roughly four fifths found once. This sequence joins TRBV7-7 and TRBJ2-7; TRBD1 agrees at 8 bases. Sequenced input: peripheral blood. The origin of this receptor is a human donor in a cohort sampled during active COVID-19. In nucleotides, the CDR3 is TGTGCCAGCAGCTCCGAGAGCCTTGGACAGGGACCTTCCTACGAGCAGTACTTC. It yields the protein CASSSESLGQGPSYEQYF.